One and the same sample provided the 4 T cell receptor beta chains below, sequenced in a study of T cells expressing NK-cell markers. TCRdb re-called the 5' RACE reads and catalogs CDR3 proteins one per entry, DNA excluded. This sample's table has tens of thousands of distinct CDR3 sequences. Sequenced input: blood T cells: a sorted CD56 or NKG2C T cell subset, CD4+ or CD8+ T cells, or bulk PBMC T cells (not recorded which). The receptors originated from a woman aged 18 to 75 in good health.

The CDR3 sequence: CASSQSWTGGFTEAFF. The J gene is TRBJ1-1, the V gene TRBV4-1; TCRdb outputs TRBD1, but without DNA this stays unchecked. The CDR3 runs to 16 residues. Looked up from germline, CDR1 is MGHRA and CDR2 is YSYEKL.

The gene calls are TRBV20-1 and TRBJ2-4; with no DNA, the TCRdb D assignment of TRBD1 cannot be verified. The CDR3 is 18 residues long. CDR1 and CDR2 from the germline V gene are DFQATT and SNEGSKA (reference sequence). This chain's CDR3 is CSASHTGIHHVAKNIQYF.

The chain employs TRBV11-2 and TRBJ2-7. The CDR3 runs to 17 residues. Germline lookup yields CDR1 SGHAT and CDR2 FQNNGV. This CDR3 reads CASSLDYWSFSWGEQYF.

This chain uses TRBV29-1 with TRBJ1-2. CDR3 length: 14 amino acids. CDR1 is SQVTM, CDR2 ANQGSEA, per germline. The CDR3 region is CSVDSQAHVSGYTF. Combining the CDR3 with reference TRBV29-1 and TRBJ1-2 gives the whole variable domain SAVISQKPSRDICQRGTSLTIQCQVDSQVTMMFWYRQQPGQSLTLIATANQGSEATYESGFVIDKFPISRPNLTFSTLTVSNMSPEDSSIYLCSVDSQAHVSGYTFGSGTRLTVV.